Listed below are T cell receptor beta chains from one sample, sequenced in a study of OX40 agonist ivuxolimab in advanced cancers. Method: immunoSEQ multiplex PCR; TCRdb's copy keeps in-frame clones and lacks some. There are more than 60,000 clones in the sample; roughly three quarters occur only once, and approximately 5% lies in the top ten. The sample was CD4+ or CD8+ T cells sorted from blood, taken in a trial of the OX40 agonist ivuxolimab. The receptors come from an adult with an advanced solid tumor such as melanoma, head and neck, liver or kidney cancer. The CDR3 runs from the conserved cysteine through the conserved F or W. Fields, in order: clone size, CDR3 length, D gene, V gene, J gene, CDR3 protein, CDR3 DNA. D genes are given only for firm matches. Part of the rows lack a size; the others show once, few, many or a class for expanded clones.

abundance: -
len: 13
d_gene: -
v_gene: TRBV4-2
j_gene: TRBJ2-2
CDR3aa: CASSQVSTGELFF
CDR3nt: TGTGCCAGCAGCCAGGTCAGCACCGGGGAGCTGTTTTTT

abundance: -
len: 14
d_gene: TRBD1
v_gene: TRBV27
j_gene: TRBJ1-1
CDR3aa: CASSLYRGYTEAFF
CDR3nt: TGTGCCAGCAGTCTTTACAGGGGATACACTGAAGCTTTCTTT

abundance: -
len: 13
d_gene: -
v_gene: TRBV21-1
j_gene: TRBJ2-7
CDR3aa: CASSNPEGYEQYF
CDR3nt: TGTGCCAGCAGCAACCCCGAGGGCTACGAGCAGTACTTC

abundance: -
len: 15
d_gene: -
v_gene: TRBV6-8
j_gene: TRBJ2-4
CDR3aa: CASSYVGGPKNIQYF
CDR3nt: TGTGCCAGCAGTTACGTCGGGGGTCCTAAAAACATTCAGTACTTC

abundance: -
len: 14
d_gene: -
v_gene: TRBV2
j_gene: TRBJ2-2
CDR3aa: CASSENEVTGELFF
CDR3nt: TGTGCCAGCAGTGAAAATGAGGTCACCGGGGAGCTGTTTTTT

abundance: -
len: 13
d_gene: TRBD1
v_gene: TRBV11-3
j_gene: TRBJ2-7
CDR3aa: CASSLTGGYEQYF
CDR3nt: TGTGCCAGCAGCTTAACAGGGGGCTACGAGCAGTACTTC

abundance: -
len: 13
d_gene: -
v_gene: TRBV19
j_gene: TRBJ1-5
CDR3aa: CASSIAPPWPQHF
CDR3nt: TGTGCCAGTAGTATAGCCCCACCTTGGCCCCAGCATTTT

abundance: -
len: 14
d_gene: -
v_gene: TRBV6-1
j_gene: TRBJ1-6
CDR3aa: CASSEPAGSSPLHF
CDR3nt: TGTGCCAGCAGTGAGCCCGCAGGGTCATCACCCCTCCACTTT

abundance: -
len: 15
d_gene: -
v_gene: TRBV2
j_gene: TRBJ2-3
CDR3aa: CASSYGGSSTDTQYF
CDR3nt: TGTGCCAGCAGTTACGGGGGTTCTAGCACAGATACGCAGTATTTT

abundance: -
len: 14
d_gene: -
v_gene: TRBV23-1
j_gene: TRBJ1-2
CDR3aa: CASPPQRRGYGYTF
CDR3nt: TGCGCCAGCCCTCCCCAACGCAGGGGCTATGGCTACACCTTC

abundance: few
len: 15
d_gene: TRBD2
v_gene: TRBV7-2
j_gene: TRBJ2-1
CDR3aa: CASRPASGFYNEQFF
CDR3nt: TGTGCCAGCAGACCCGCTAGCGGTTTCTACAATGAGCAGTTCTTC

abundance: -
len: 16
d_gene: TRBD1
v_gene: TRBV29-1
j_gene: TRBJ2-2
CDR3aa: CSVGELGTGGTGELFF
CDR3nt: TGCAGCGTTGGGGAACTAGGGACAGGGGGTACCGGGGAGCTGTTTTTT

abundance: -
len: 13
d_gene: -
v_gene: TRBV2
j_gene: TRBJ1-4
CDR3aa: CASSASGSEKLFF
CDR3nt: TGTGCCAGCAGTGCTTCGGGTTCTGAAAAACTGTTTTTT

abundance: -
len: 15
d_gene: -
v_gene: TRBV5-4
j_gene: TRBJ2-5
CDR3aa: CASSVPQTGQETQYF
CDR3nt: TGTGCCAGCAGCGTCCCTCAGACTGGCCAAGAGACCCAGTACTTC

abundance: few
len: 15
d_gene: -
v_gene: TRBV19
j_gene: TRBJ2-7
CDR3aa: CASSIRHQSSYEQYF
CDR3nt: TGTGCCAGTAGTATCCGGCACCAAAGCTCCTACGAGCAGTACTTC

abundance: -
len: 16
d_gene: -
v_gene: TRBV19
j_gene: TRBJ1-6
CDR3aa: CASSQELGQGNSPLHF
CDR3nt: TGTGCCAGTAGCCAAGAATTAGGACAAGGAAATTCACCCCTCCACTTT

abundance: once
len: 14
d_gene: -
v_gene: TRBV5-1
j_gene: TRBJ2-7
CDR3aa: CASSSTATTYEQYF
CDR3nt: TGCGCCAGCAGCTCGACAGCAACCACCTACGAGCAGTACTTC

abundance: -
len: 12
d_gene: -
v_gene: TRBV25-1
j_gene: TRBJ2-7
CDR3aa: CASRRAQGEQYF
CDR3nt: TGTGCCTCCAGGCGGGCCCAGGGGGAGCAGTACTTC

abundance: -
len: 14
d_gene: -
v_gene: TRBV5-4
j_gene: TRBJ2-1
CDR3aa: CASSFQGVYNEQFF
CDR3nt: TGTGCCAGCAGCTTCCAAGGAGTATACAATGAGCAGTTCTTC

abundance: -
len: 14
d_gene: -
v_gene: TRBV5-6
j_gene: TRBJ1-1
CDR3aa: CASSLGDRNTEAFF
CDR3nt: TGTGCCAGCAGCTTGGGGGACCGCAACACTGAAGCTTTCTTT

abundance: -
len: 16
d_gene: TRBD2
v_gene: TRBV6-6
j_gene: TRBJ2-7
CDR3aa: CASIKGQAGDSDEQYF
CDR3nt: TGTGCCAGCATAAAGGGGCAAGCGGGAGATAGTGACGAGCAGTACTTC

abundance: -
len: 16
d_gene: -
v_gene: TRBV7-2
j_gene: TRBJ2-5
CDR3aa: CASSLEVATRVGTQYF
CDR3nt: TGTGCCAGCAGCTTAGAAGTTGCGACAAGGGTCGGGACCCAGTACTTC

abundance: once
len: 12
d_gene: -
v_gene: TRBV29-1
j_gene: TRBJ1-5
CDR3aa: CSVFNPAGAQHF
CDR3nt: TGCAGCGTTTTTAACCCCGCCGGGGCCCAGCATTTT

abundance: -
len: 15
d_gene: TRBD1
v_gene: TRBV7-2
j_gene: TRBJ2-2
CDR3aa: CASSRRGFEGGELFF
CDR3nt: TGTGCCAGCAGCCGCAGGGGGTTTGAGGGCGGGGAGCTGTTTTTT

abundance: -
len: 16
d_gene: -
v_gene: TRBV9
j_gene: TRBJ1-4
CDR3aa: CASSKTTTGLGEKLFF
CDR3nt: TGTGCCAGCAGCAAAACTACGACAGGTTTAGGTGAAAAACTGTTTTTT

abundance: once
len: 16
d_gene: -
v_gene: TRBV14
j_gene: TRBJ1-1
CDR3aa: CASSQAWVSLNTEAFF
CDR3nt: TGTGCCAGCAGCCAAGCCTGGGTATCGCTGAACACTGAAGCTTTCTTT

abundance: few
len: 16
d_gene: TRBD2
v_gene: TRBV7-9
j_gene: TRBJ2-1
CDR3aa: CASSLGLAGLYNEQFF
CDR3nt: TGTGCCAGCAGCTTAGGACTAGCGGGCCTCTACAATGAGCAGTTCTTC

abundance: once
len: 15
d_gene: -
v_gene: TRBV6-1
j_gene: TRBJ1-2
CDR3aa: CASTLFPGVSYGYTF
CDR3nt: TGTGCCAGCACCCTATTCCCCGGGGTGAGCTATGGCTACACCTTC

abundance: once
len: 14
d_gene: -
v_gene: TRBV10-3
j_gene: TRBJ1-1
CDR3aa: CAISESRGNTEAFF
CDR3nt: TGTGCCATCAGTGAGTCGAGGGGGAACACTGAAGCTTTCTTT

abundance: -
len: 15
d_gene: -
v_gene: TRBV19
j_gene: TRBJ2-1
CDR3aa: CASSEDGSDRNEQFF
CDR3nt: TGTGCCAGTAGTGAAGACGGTAGCGACCGAAATGAGCAGTTCTTC

abundance: -
len: 17
d_gene: TRBD2
v_gene: TRBV5-1
j_gene: TRBJ2-4
CDR3aa: CASSTGTSGLAKNIQYF
CDR3nt: TGCGCCAGCAGCACGGGGACTAGCGGGCTAGCCAAAAACATTCAGTACTTC

abundance: -
len: 14
d_gene: TRBD1
v_gene: TRBV7-6
j_gene: TRBJ2-7
CDR3aa: CASSTGTVSYEQYF
CDR3nt: TGTGCCAGCAGCACCGGGACAGTCTCCTACGAGCAGTACTTC

abundance: -
len: 14
d_gene: TRBD1
v_gene: TRBV7-8
j_gene: TRBJ1-5
CDR3aa: CASSLTGGDQPQHF
CDR3nt: TGTGCCAGCAGCTTAACAGGGGGGGATCAGCCCCAGCATTTT

abundance: medium-sized
len: 15
d_gene: TRBD1
v_gene: TRBV7-9
j_gene: TRBJ1-5
CDR3aa: CASSPTSGGDQPQHF
CDR3nt: TGTGCCAGCAGCCCAACCTCAGGGGGGGATCAGCCCCAGCATTTT

abundance: -
len: 16
d_gene: -
v_gene: TRBV5-4
j_gene: TRBJ2-3
CDR3aa: CASSLILTRGTDTQYF
CDR3nt: TGTGCCAGCAGCTTGATTTTGACCCGCGGCACAGATACGCAGTATTTT

abundance: -
len: 10
d_gene: -
v_gene: TRBV29-1
j_gene: TRBJ1-1
CDR3aa: CSAGNQEAFF
CDR3nt: TGCAGCGCTGGGAATCAGGAAGCTTTCTTT

abundance: -
len: 17
d_gene: TRBD2
v_gene: TRBV9
j_gene: TRBJ2-7
CDR3aa: CASSANPRLAGVYEQYF
CDR3nt: TGTGCCAGCAGCGCCAACCCCAGACTAGCGGGAGTATACGAGCAGTACTTC

abundance: once
len: 16
d_gene: -
v_gene: TRBV14
j_gene: TRBJ1-1
CDR3aa: CASSQVFGWGNTEAFF
CDR3nt: TGTGCCAGCAGCCAAGTTTTCGGGTGGGGGAACACTGAAGCTTTCTTT

abundance: -
len: 11
d_gene: -
v_gene: TRBV7-9
j_gene: TRBJ1-2
CDR3aa: CASSRDIGYTF
CDR3nt: TGTGCCAGCAGCCGTGACATCGGCTACACCTTC

abundance: -
len: 19
d_gene: TRBD1
v_gene: TRBV7-3
j_gene: TRBJ2-1
CDR3aa: CASSLTSDRSIADYNEQFF
CDR3nt: TGTGCCAGCAGCTTAACGTCGGACAGGAGCATTGCAGATTACAATGAGCAGTTCTTC

abundance: -
len: 15
d_gene: -
v_gene: TRBV30
j_gene: TRBJ2-1
CDR3aa: CAWSVRGSTYNEQFF
CDR3nt: TGTGCCTGGAGTGTTCGGGGGAGTACCTACAATGAGCAGTTCTTC

abundance: -
len: 12
d_gene: -
v_gene: TRBV11-3
j_gene: TRBJ2-5
CDR3aa: CASSLVPETQYF
CDR3nt: TGTGCCAGCAGCTTAGTCCCAGAGACCCAGTACTTC

abundance: -
len: 13
d_gene: -
v_gene: TRBV10-3
j_gene: TRBJ1-1
CDR3aa: CAISESRDTEAFF
CDR3nt: TGTGCCATCAGTGAGTCAAGGGACACTGAAGCTTTCTTT

abundance: -
len: 15
d_gene: TRBD1
v_gene: TRBV7-9
j_gene: TRBJ1-2
CDR3aa: CASIGGTGNFDGYTF
CDR3nt: TGTGCCAGCATTGGGGGGACAGGGAATTTCGATGGCTACACCTTC

abundance: -
len: 14
d_gene: -
v_gene: TRBV6-6
j_gene: TRBJ1-1
CDR3aa: CASSYSASYTEAFF
CDR3nt: TGTGCCAGCAGTTACTCGGCCAGCTACACTGAAGCTTTCTTT

abundance: -
len: 15
d_gene: -
v_gene: TRBV5-1
j_gene: TRBJ2-2
CDR3aa: CASSLGGTNTGELFF
CDR3nt: TGCGCCAGCAGCTTGGGCGGGACGAACACCGGGGAGCTGTTTTTT

abundance: -
len: 14
d_gene: -
v_gene: TRBV2
j_gene: TRBJ1-4
CDR3aa: CASSYVDGNEKLFF
CDR3nt: TGTGCCAGCAGTTATGTAGATGGAAATGAAAAACTGTTTTTT

abundance: -
len: 15
d_gene: TRBD2
v_gene: TRBV29-1
j_gene: TRBJ2-5
CDR3aa: CSVASGGGLQETQYF
CDR3nt: TGCAGCGTTGCTAGCGGGGGGGGTCTCCAAGAGACCCAGTACTTC

abundance: -
len: 17
d_gene: -
v_gene: TRBV4-1
j_gene: TRBJ1-2
CDR3aa: CASSQDWGAFQDYGYTF
CDR3nt: TGCGCCAGCAGCCAAGATTGGGGTGCATTCCAGGACTATGGCTACACCTTC

abundance: -
len: 14
d_gene: -
v_gene: TRBV11-3
j_gene: TRBJ2-5
CDR3aa: CASSLGQIQETQYF
CDR3nt: TGTGCCAGCAGCTTAGGTCAGATACAAGAGACCCAGTACTTC